This T cell receptor beta chain is from a study of beta chain features in type 1 diabetes. Study background: Cell yields, gender and age were comparable in patients and healthy donors. General study points: In every one of the four CD4+ subsets, TCRB CDR3s were moderately but significantly shorter in Type 1 diabetes patients. Insertions were fewer and deletions more numerous at VDJ junctions in type 1 diabetes patients.

Regarding this clone: Its matching antigen is unknown.

Expressed TCRB transcripts got sequenced, as all isolated RNA was reverse transcribed. Libraries were prepared by immunoSEQ multiplex PCR; TCRdb keeps only in-frame clonotypes and omits some of them. The repertoire holds about 99,000 clones, with about 26% as singletons. The CDR3 is made up of 15 amino acids. Germline CDR1 SGHTA, CDR2 FQGNSA. V was shortened by 0 bases and J by 7 bases, with 12 bases between the two germline ends. Post-sort purity exceeded 98% for all sorted populations. The chain is built from TRBV7-2 and TRBJ2-2; tentatively, D is TRBD2 (6 bases). The clonotype was recovered from a woman in her late teens or twenties with type 1 diabetes. The sample consisted of central memory CD4+ T cells from blood. The CDR3 DNA reads as TGTGCCAGCAGCTTAGCGGGGCAGGGAGGCGGGGAGCTGTTTTTT. Translation gives CASSLAGQGGGELFF.